This TCR beta chain is drawn from a study of cytomegalovirus exposure and HLA in healthy donors. Overall study: Inside one of the first data releases sat 80 million to 95 million unique TCRs taken from HLA-typed donors.

The study, taken as a whole, reports: Previously analyzed data showed that most TCR beta V segments were productive at a frequency of about 90% or about 30%.

V shed 3 bases and J 5 bases; nucleotides not matched to a gene: 4. The germline V gene has CDR1 WSHSY and CDR2 SAAADI. CDR3 length equals 14 residues. Turning to this clone: No antigen is known for it.

Use of 60 Vbeta and 13 Jbeta primers characterized the PCR. The method was immunoSEQ multiplex PCR; TCRdb's version includes in-frame clones alone and lacks a portion of them. The table lists about 200,000 clones, 75% to 85% of them singletons, with 13% to 15% in the top ten. This chain joins TRBV10-2 and TRBJ1-5, with 7 nucleotides matching TRBD1. The clonotype comes from a woman aged 25 to 39 in good health and CMV-seropositive. Sequencing used PBMCs. The CDR3 loop reads CASSEGGRDQPQHF. CDR3 bases: TGCGCCAGCAGTGAAGGGGGCCGAGATCAGCCCCAGCATTTT.